Each of the 31 T cell receptor beta chains below was sequenced from the same sample in a study of patients and donors after allogeneic stem cell transplantation (dated by TCRdb to between 2020 and 2021). The library was prepared using RT-PCR. The sample was run on a NextSeq 550. The public reads were run again by TCRdb, first through fastp at Q25 and then through MiXCR, and only productive beta chains were kept. Every entry covers one CDR3 protein and lists the most common genes and DNA from its rows. The sample table shows some 1,600 distinct CDR3 sequences, and over 3.5% are seen once. The ten top clones hold 9.5% to 15% of the sample. The sequenced sample was blood, either unsorted or a sorted T cell fraction (not recorded which). The receptors stem from a human donor who was either an allogeneic HSCT recipient or a stem cell or donor lymphocyte infusion donor (not recorded which). It is not recorded whose cells these are; they may come from a transplant donor.

This clonotype is medium-sized (0.01 to 0.1%) by share. The chain recombines TRBV6-4 with TRBJ2-7; 9 bases are shared with TRBD1. Germline trimming cut 6 bases from V and 7 bases from J; bases unmatched to any gene: 10. The CDR3 consists of 14 residues. Germline CDR1 is MRHNA and CDR2 is SNTAGT. For the CDR3, the DNA is TGTGCCAGCAGGGACCGAACAGGGGGCCGGGAGCAGTACTTC. Its translation is CASRDRTGGREQYF.

This chain joins TRBV12-3 or TRBV12-4 and TRBJ2-4; no clear D. The V and J ends lost 2 bases and 6 bases respectively, with 8 bases between them. The CDR3 extends over 13 amino acids. CDR3 sequence (DNA): TGTGCCAGCAGTTTATCTAGACTAAACATTCAGTACTTC. Its protein is CASSLSRLNIQYF.

The chain links TRBV29-1 to TRBJ1-1; D unresolved. Germline loops: CDR1 SQVTM, CDR2 ANQGSEA. The CDR3 loop spans 13 amino acids. Trimming took off 6 bases at V and 5 bases at J, with 16 bases between the two ends. The CDR3 sequence: CSVGDRSGTEAFF. CDR3 DNA: TGCAGCGTGGGTGACCGCTCGGGAACTGAAGCTTTCTTT.

This clonotype is labeled medium-sized. The junction departs from the called germline gene at one end, perhaps through a read error. The chain carries TRBV6-5 and TRBJ1-2, with D possibly being TRBD1 (6 bases). This CDR3 comprises 13 residues. Per the germline V gene, CDR1 is MNHEY and CDR2 is SVGAGI. CDR3 sequence (DNA): TGTGACAGCAGTTACGACAGGCAGTATGGCTACACCTTC. It codes for CDSSYDRQYGYTF.

This clonotype ranks as large (0.1 to 1%). The rearrangement joins TRBV6-6 to TRBJ2-3; D is uncertain. Germline CDR1 and CDR2: MNHNY and SVGAGI (reference sequence). CDR3 length: 12 residues. The V end was cut by 2 bases, the J end by 4 bases, with 4 bases between. In nucleotides, the CDR3 is TGTGCCAGCAGTTACGGGCCAGATACGCAGTATTTT. Translating it yields CASSYGPDTQYF.

The J gene is TRBJ2-1, the V gene TRBV20-1; D gene unclear. The germline V gene has CDR1 DFQATT and CDR2 SNEGSKA (reference sequence). This CDR3 has 10 amino acids. The CDR3 nucleotides are TGCAGCGGGCTTTGGGATGAGCAGTTCTTC. This encodes CSGLWDEQFF.

This clonotype is labeled medium-sized (0.01 to 0.1%). V is TRBV12-3 or TRBV12-4 and J is TRBJ1-6; 7 nucleotides align to TRBD1. CDR3 length: 15 residues. V shed 3 bases, J shed 7 bases, and the junction held 6 bases outside the gene matches. For the CDR3, the DNA is TGTGCCAGCAGTTTTAGGGGGCCCGGAAATTCACCCCTCCACTTT. It is translated as CASSFRGPGNSPLHF.

The chain has TRBV29-1 and TRBJ1-1; 7 bases are shared with TRBD1. CDR1 is SQVTM and CDR2 is ANQGSEA in the germline V gene. V trimming: 7 bases; J trimming: 4 bases; junction bases outside the gene matches: 3. The length of the CDR3 is 11 residues. The CDR3 region is CSARDSTEAFF. In nucleotides, the CDR3 is TGCAGCGCCAGGGACAGCACTGAAGCTTTCTTT.

This clonotype is medium-sized by share. J is TRBJ2-1 and V is TRBV7-3; TRBD1 might be the D (5 bases). Germline V gene sequence: CDR1 SGHTA, CDR2 FQGTGA. This CDR3 is built from 12 residues. Between the trimmed V and J ends, which lost 2 bases and 7 bases, there was a span of 6 bases. CDR3 DNA sequence: TGTGCCAGCAGCTTATCAGGGAATGAGCAGTTCTTC. Translation: CASSLSGNEQFF.

This clonotype is labeled medium-sized. V is TRBV20-1 and J is TRBJ2-7, with TRBD1 matching over 8 bases. From germline, CDR1 is DFQATT and CDR2 SNEGSKA (reference sequence). V trimming: 0 bases; J trimming: 5 bases; junction bases outside the gene matches: 9. This CDR3 is built from 15 residues. CDR3 sequence: CSARDPGQGRHEQYF. CDR3 nucleotide sequence: TGCAGTGCTAGAGACCCCGGACAGGGAAGGCACGAGCAGTACTTC.

In this sample, this clonotype is medium-sized. The J gene is TRBJ2-4, the V gene TRBV11-1; D gene uncertain. Germline CDR1 SGHAT, CDR2 FQDESV (reference sequence). The CDR3 spans 13 residues. Trimming stripped 5 bases from V and 0 bases from J, with 5 bases between. The CDR3 loop is CASSPEAKNIQYF. The CDR3, as DNA: TGTGCCAGCAGCCCCGAAGCCAAAAACATTCAGTACTTC.

In this sample, this clonotype is large. The rearrangement joins TRBV5-4 to TRBJ2-1; no reliable D call. The CDR3 length is 14 residues. V was shortened by 0 bases and J by 4 bases, with 8 bases between the two germline ends. Germline CDR1 is SGHNT and CDR2 is YYREEE (reference sequence). In DNA form, the CDR3 reads TGTGCCAGCAGCTTGGAGCCGGATTACAATGAGCAGTTCTTC. This codes for CASSLEPDYNEQFF.

By share of the sample, this clonotype is large (0.1 to 1%). The chain has TRBV11-2 and TRBJ2-3; D is possibly TRBD2 (6 bases). V lost 11 bases to trimming and J lost 3 bases, with 9 bases between them. From germline, CDR1 is SGHAT and CDR2 FQNNGV. The CDR3 totals 11 residues. The CDR3 loop reads CAVGGTDTQYF. The CDR3 DNA reads as TGTGCCGTCGGAGGGACAGATACGCAGTATTTT.

This clonotype is classed as large. V usage is TRBV11-2 and J usage is TRBJ2-5; perhaps TRBD1 as D (5 bases). The CDR3 loop spans 15 amino acids. Germline lookup yields CDR1 SGHAT and CDR2 FQNNGV. Trimming pared 3 bases from V and 1 base from J, leaving 12 bases between. The CDR3 reads CASSFKGRGQETQYF. In nucleotides, the CDR3 is TGTGCCAGCAGCTTTAAGGGTAGGGGCCAAGAGACCCAGTACTTC.

This clonotype ranks as medium-sized. The chain recombines TRBV5-1 with TRBJ2-3; TRBD2 agrees at 9 bases. The germline CDR1 and CDR2 sequences are SGHRS and YFSETQ. V dropped 8 bases and J dropped 6; count of bases not matched to a gene: 7. The CDR3 is 13 residues long. DNA for the CDR3: TGCGCCAGTAGCGGGGGACCGATGGATACGCAGTATTTT. Translation gives CASSGGPMDTQYF.

By share, this clonotype counts as medium-sized (0.01 to 0.1%). The chain has TRBV20-1 and TRBJ2-7, with TRBD1 as a possible D gene (5 bases). The germline V and J ends were trimmed by 4 bases and 11 bases, with 21 bases remaining between them. CDR1 and CDR2 from the germline V gene are DFQATT and SNEGSKA (reference sequence). The CDR3 spans 13 residues. DNA for the CDR3: TGCAGTGCTAAATTAGGGGCCGACTCATTCAAGTACTTC. Its translation is CSAKLGADSFKYF.

In this sample, this clonotype is medium-sized. The V call is TRBV6-6, the J call TRBJ2-2; 8 nucleotides agree with TRBD1. The germline CDR1 and CDR2 sequences are MNHNY and SVGAGI (reference sequence). This CDR3 region has 14 residues. V gave up 8 bases and J gave up 5 bases; unmatched junction bases: 7. The CDR3: CASLGQVGTGELFF. The CDR3 nucleotides read TGTGCCAGCTTGGGACAGGTTGGAACCGGGGAGCTGTTTTTT.

This clonotype rates as medium-sized. The V gene is TRBV5-1, the J gene TRBJ2-1, with D possibly matching TRBD2 (6 bases). This CDR3 spans 12 amino acids. CDR1 and CDR2 from the germline V gene are SGHRS and YFSETQ. V was trimmed by 4 bases and J by 9 bases, leaving 11 bases between them. DNA for the CDR3: TGCGCCAGCAGCGCTCTCGGGGGTGAGCAGTTCTTC. This gives the protein CASSALGGEQFF.

This clonotype is classed as medium-sized. This chain joins TRBV12-3 or TRBV12-4 and TRBJ1-5, with a weak D call TRBD1 (6 bases). V lost 5 bases to trimming and J lost 4 bases, with 18 bases between them. The CDR3 contains 16 residues. CDR3 coding DNA: TGTGCCAGCAGTCCCCGGGGCAGGGGAAAGAATCAGCCCCAGCATTTT. It is translated as CASSPRGRGKNQPQHF.

This clonotype is medium-sized. The chain has TRBV27 and TRBJ2-5; D is ambiguous. Trimming pared 3 bases from V and 4 bases from J, leaving 9 bases between. Germline values: CDR1 MNHEY, CDR2 SMNVEV (reference sequence). The CDR3 totals 13 residues. CDR3 region: CASSFYGGETQYF. CDR3 DNA: TGTGCCAGCAGTTTTTACGGCGGAGAGACCCAGTACTTC.

This clonotype has more than one count but fewer than ten. The chain is built from TRBV27 and TRBJ1-5; D is ambiguous. CDR3 length: 12 amino acids. Trimming removed 0 bases from V and 6 bases from J, with 3 bases in between. Per germline, CDR1 MNHEY and CDR2 SMNVEV (reference sequence). The CDR3 spells CASSLSTQPQHF. In DNA, the CDR3 is TGTGCCAGCAGTTTATCTACTCAGCCCCAGCATTTT.

By share, this clonotype ranks as large. The V and J genes are TRBV29-1 and TRBJ2-2, with unresolved D. CDR1 SQVTM and CDR2 ANQGSEA come from the germline V gene. This CDR3 region has 13 residues. The V gene lost 5 bases and the J gene lost 3 bases, with 10 bases spanning the gap. The CDR3 protein is CSVQWYYTGELFF. As DNA, the CDR3 is TGCAGCGTTCAGTGGTACTACACCGGGGAGCTGTTTTTT.

This clonotype is categorized as large. The V call is TRBV29-1, the J call TRBJ2-5, with TRBD2 matching 12 bases. Per germline, CDR1 SQVTM and CDR2 ANQGSEA. The CDR3 is 13 residues long. Trimming at V came to 6 bases and at J to 4 bases, leaving 3 bases not matched to a gene. The CDR3 bases are TGCAGCGTCGGGGGACTAGCGGGAGAGACCCAGTACTTC. It yields the protein CSVGGLAGETQYF.

By share, this clonotype counts as medium-sized. The rearrangement joins TRBV20-1 to TRBJ2-7, with TRBD2 matching 13 bases. This CDR3 contains 15 residues. Trimming at V came to 0 bases and at J to 6 bases, leaving 5 bases not matched to a gene. Germline-derived CDR1 and CDR2 are DFQATT and SNEGSKA (reference sequence). The CDR3 protein is CSARERTSGSGEQYF. For the CDR3, the DNA is TGCAGTGCTAGAGAGCGGACTAGCGGGAGTGGCGAGCAGTACTTC.

By proportion, this clonotype is medium-sized. The genes are TRBV6-6 and TRBJ2-7; 7 bases map to TRBD1. The junction had 10 bases not matched to a gene; V was cut back by 7 bases and J by 4 bases. CDR1 and CDR2 from the germline V gene are MNHNY and SVGAGI (reference sequence). The CDR3 has 14 residues. Written as DNA, the CDR3 is TGTGCCAGCACCTCTTCGGGGACAGCTTACGAGCAGTACTTC. It encodes CASTSSGTAYEQYF.

Within the sample, this clonotype is medium-sized. One end of the junction is discordant with germline, which a read error may explain. The chain has TRBV2 and TRBJ2-7, with D possibly being TRBD1 (6 bases). The CDR3 covers 10 residues. Germline V gene lookup returns CDR1 SNHLY and CDR2 FYNNEI. Here the CDR3 reads CASRDSRLMF. CDR3 coding DNA: TGTGCCAGCAGGGACAGCCGTTTAATGTTC.

The V call is TRBV7-8, the J call TRBJ2-1; D remains ambiguous. Looked up from germline, CDR1 is SGHVS and CDR2 is FQNEAQ. V shed 1 base and J shed 4 bases, with 17 bases lying between them. The CDR3 has 17 residues. For the CDR3, the DNA is TGTGCCAGCAGCTTAGGGCCTCCGAGGCGTCCTTACAATGAGCAGTTCTTC. Amino acids: CASSLGPPRRPYNEQFF.

In its sample, this clonotype is medium-sized (0.01 to 0.1%). The chain joins TRBV5-5 to TRBJ2-5; 9 bases are a match to TRBD1. Germline values: CDR1 SGHKS, CDR2 YYEKEE (reference sequence). Trimming took 4 bases from V and 5 from J; bases not matched to a gene: 3. This CDR3 is built from 13 residues. CDR3 protein: CASSGTGSETQYF. CDR3 DNA sequence: TGTGCCAGCAGCGGGACAGGGTCGGAGACCCAGTACTTC.

By share of the sample, this clonotype is medium-sized. This CDR3 reads CASSLGTDYEQYF. The CDR3 DNA sequence: TGCGCCAGCAGCTTGGGAACAGACTACGAGCAGTACTTC. The chain combines TRBV5-1 with TRBJ2-7; D gene uncertain. V lost 0 bases and J 3 bases, leaving 7 bases between the germline ends. CDR1 is SGHRS and CDR2 is YFSETQ in the germline V gene. There are 13 residues in the CDR3.

This clonotype is classed as hyperexpanded. The gene calls are TRBV5-1 and TRBJ2-1; 9 bases map to TRBD2. The germline CDR1 and CDR2 sequences are SGHRS and YFSETQ. The CDR3 runs 16 residues. The ends lost 0 bases at V and 4 bases at J; junction bases unmatched: 5. CDR3 in DNA: TGCGCCAGCAGCTTGGGAGGTACTAGCGGGTACAATGAGCAGTTCTTC. Amino acids: CASSLGGTSGYNEQFF.

This clonotype is medium-sized within its sample. V gene TRBV29-1 combines with J gene TRBJ2-7; 10 bases are shared with TRBD1. J lost 5 bases, V lost 2 bases, and 3 bases had no gene match. The CDR3 has 13 residues. Germline CDR1 and CDR2: SQVTM and ANQGSEA. Here the CDR3 DNA reads TGCAGCGTTGAACGGGACAGGGGAAACGAGCAGTACTTC. Its translation is CSVERDRGNEQYF.